The present TCR beta chain was sequenced within a study of identical twins. CDR1 MDHEN and CDR2 SYDVKM come from the germline V gene. Trimming pared 3 bases from V and 1 base from J, leaving 7 bases between. CDR3 size: 13 residues. Study-wide results and caveats: Compared with models, monozygotic twins showed more out-of-frame TCR alpha sharing.

At least ten counts were recorded for this clonotype. What it binds is unknown. A universal primer site came from template switching; cDNA carried unique molecular identifiers. TCRdb reanalysed the 5' RACE reads using MiXCR and keeps one entry per CDR3 protein. The table records about 700,000 distinct CDR3 sequences, over 8.5% of them present only once. The same sample was also studied in work on yellow fever vaccine responses in identical twins.

This sequence was found in a woman aged 18 to 35 in good health. The specimen was PBMCs. This sequence joins TRBV28 and TRBJ2-7; D ambiguous. The DNA of the CDR3 is TGTGCCAGCAGTTTGTTCAGATCCTACGAGCAGTACTTC. Encoded protein: CASSLFRSYEQYF.